This TCR beta chain was profiled in a study of control samples from healthy donors and cancer patients. CDR3 length equals 13 residues. CDR1 SGHTA and CDR2 FQGTGA come from the germline V gene. V lost 3 bases, J lost 3 bases, and 1 base stayed unmatched. Here immunoSEQ multiplex PCR was the method, and the copy in TCRdb shows in-frame clones only, minus some. The sample lists approximately 94,000 clones, roughly 90% seen once, with around 0.92% in the top ten. Sequencing was done on a sample of blood. The chain carries TRBV7-3 and TRBJ1-2; 7 nucleotides line up with TRBD1. The TCR comes from a woman between 25 and 40 years old in good health. The CDR3 DNA reads TGTGCCAGCAGCTTCGACAGGGACTATGGCTACACCTTC. Translation: CASSFDRDYGYTF.